The 20 T cell receptor beta chains below all came from one sample that was sequenced in a study of cytotoxic CD8 clonotypes in ibrutinib-treated CLL. Profiling relied on immunoSEQ multiplex PCR, and the TCRdb table lists in-frame clones only, not all of them. Counted here are approximately 97,000 clones, roughly three quarters occurring once; the ten biggest clones make up about 26%. Sequencing used PBMCs, obtained after 24 months of ibrutinib treatment. The receptors here all came from a human donor with chronic lymphocytic leukemia.

The genes are TRBV2 and TRBJ2-5; 8 nucleotides align to TRBD1. This CDR3 contains 13 residues. V shed 7 bases, J shed 2 bases, and the junction held 3 bases outside the gene matches. The V gene's germline CDR1 is SNHLY and CDR2 FYNNEI. The CDR3 sequence is CASTRDRQETQYF. Here the CDR3 DNA reads TGTGCCAGCACTCGGGACAGGCAAGAGACCCAGTACTTC.

The chain employs TRBV5-1 and TRBJ2-2; no clear D gene. The CDR3 extends over 14 amino acids. Trimming left V 0 bases short and J 6 bases short, with 9 bases between. CDR1 and CDR2 (germline): SGHRS, YFSETQ. The CDR3: CASSLVQLAGELFF. CDR3 sequence (DNA): TGCGCCAGCAGCTTGGTACAGCTCGCCGGGGAGCTGTTTTTT.

The chain's CDR3 is CASRGTSGGIGGETQYF. The DNA for the CDR3 is TGTGCCAGTAGGGGGACTAGCGGGGGTATCGGAGGAGAGACCCAGTACTTC. The chain combines TRBV19 with TRBJ2-5; 14 bases are a match to TRBD2. Per germline, CDR1 LNHDA and CDR2 SQIVND (reference sequence). The CDR3 has 17 residues. Germline trimming cut 6 bases from V and 4 bases from J; bases unmatched to any gene: 10.

This chain joins TRBV7-2 and TRBJ2-3, with 8 bases that match TRBD2. The CDR3 is made up of 15 amino acids. V shed 1 base, J shed 14 bases, and the junction held 14 bases outside the gene matches. Germline V gives CDR1 SGHTA, CDR2 FQGNSA. The CDR3 spells CASSLDPTSGGRWYF. In nucleotides, the CDR3 is TGTGCCAGCAGCTTAGATCCTACTAGCGGAGGGAGGTGGTATTTT. The variable domain in full, with the rest retrieved from reference TRBV7-2 and TRBJ2-3, is GAGVSQSPSNKVTEKGKDVELRCDPISGHTALYWYRQSLGQGLEFLIYFQGNSAPDKSGLPSDRFSAERTGGSVSTLTIQRTQQEDSAVYLCASSLDPTSGGRWYFGPGTRLTVL.

The CDR3 nucleotides are TGTGCCAGTAGTAGAAGGAGGACGGGTTCTAATCTTAGCAATCAGCCCCAGCATTTT. It codes for CASSRRRTGSNLSNQPQHF. This chain links TRBV19 with TRBJ1-5; D gene uncertain. CDR1 is LNHDA, CDR2 SQIVND, per germline (reference sequence). The CDR3 runs 19 residues. The V and J ends lost 4 bases and 0 bases respectively, with 22 bases between them.

CDR3 region: CASSQEGTNEQFF. CDR3 bases: TGCGCCAGCAGCCAAGAAGGGACGAATGAGCAGTTCTTC. The V gene is TRBV4-3, the J gene TRBJ2-1, with D perhaps matching TRBD1 or TRBD2 (5 bases each). Trimming took 0 bases from V and 7 from J, leaving 7 bases between them. The germline CDR1 and CDR2 sequences are LGHNA and YSLEER. This CDR3 is built from 13 residues.

The chain couples TRBV27 to TRBJ2-2, with D possibly matching TRBD1 (6 bases). Looked up from germline, CDR1 is MNHEY and CDR2 is SMNVEV (reference sequence). Trimming shortened V by 2 bases and J by 6 bases, and 19 bases separated the two germline ends. This CDR3 spans 17 amino acids. In DNA, the CDR3 is TGTGCCAGCAGTTTAGAAGTAGACAGGTATATACCCGGGGAGCTGTTTTTT. Its protein is CASSLEVDRYIPGELFF.

The table lists this clone with many counts. The chain is built from TRBV6-1 and TRBJ1-1; D ambiguous. The length of the CDR3 is 12 residues. CDR1 is MNHNS and CDR2 is SASEGT in the germline V gene. V shed 4 bases and J shed 9 bases, with 12 bases lying between them. The DNA for the CDR3 is TGTGCCAGCAGTGTCGCCAGTGGCAAAGCTTTCTTT. It encodes CASSVASGKAFF.

The chain has TRBV7-6 and TRBJ2-7; no definite D call. Germline V gene data show CDR1 as SGHVS and CDR2 as FNYEAQ. The V end lost 5 bases, the J end lost 0 bases, and 32 bases lay between the germline ends. This CDR3 has 21 residues. CDR3 DNA: TGTGCCAGCAGCCCCCCTCCCTGGGTAGCCGTTGTCTCGGCCCGCTCCTACGAGCAGTACTTC. It encodes CASSPPPWVAVVSARSYEQYF. Supplemented by reference TRBV7-6 and TRBJ2-7, the full variable domain reads GAGVSQSPRYKVTKRGQDVALRCDPISGHVSLYWYRQALGQGPEFLTYFNYEAQQDKSGLPNDRFSAERPEGSISTLTIQRTEQRDSAMYRCASSPPPWVAVVSARSYEQYFGPGTRLTVT.

The CDR3 sequence is CASSLHRAGELFF. CDR3 bases: TGTGCCAGCAGCCTACACAGGGCCGGGGAGCTGTTTTTT. V usage is TRBV13 and J usage is TRBJ2-2; perhaps TRBD1 as D (6 bases). From germline, CDR1 is PRHDT and CDR2 FYEKMQ (reference sequence). CDR3 length: 13 residues. V was pared by 5 bases and J by 6 bases, with 10 bases between.

This clone was recorded a few times. The chain combines TRBV27 with TRBJ1-5, with D maybe TRBD1 (5 bases). Germline V gene lookup returns CDR1 MNHEY and CDR2 SMNVEV (reference sequence). The CDR3 extends over 14 amino acids. V gave up 6 bases and J gave up 2 bases, with 11 bases separating them. DNA for the CDR3: TGTGCCAGCAGAAGGGACCCCGGCAATCAGCCCCAGCATTTT. Translated, it gives CASRRDPGNQPQHF.

The V and J genes are TRBV28 and TRBJ2-3; D may be TRBD1 or TRBD2 (6 bases each). CDR3 length: 16 amino acids. Germline V lookup: CDR1 MDHEN, CDR2 SYDVKM. Trimming took off 6 bases at V and 2 bases at J, with 18 bases between the two ends. This CDR3 reads CASRPWSPGATDTQYF. In nucleotides, the CDR3 is TGTGCCAGCAGACCTTGGTCTCCGGGGGCCACAGATACGCAGTATTTT.

CDR3 sequence reads: CASGPDRVNYGYTF. CDR3 in DNA: TGTGCCAGCGGGCCGGACAGGGTAAACTATGGCTACACCTTC. The chain employs TRBV7-9 and TRBJ1-2, with 8 nucleotides matching TRBD1. CDR1 and CDR2 (germline): SEHNR, FQNEAQ (reference sequence). With V trimmed by 8 bases and J by 2 bases, 7 bases remained unmatched. The CDR3 runs 14 residues.

CDR3 nucleotide sequence: TGCGCCAGCAGCCCAATCTCTCGGGGGATCAATCAGCCCCAGCATTTT. Translating it yields CASSPISRGINQPQHF. The V gene is TRBV4-1, the J gene TRBJ1-5; possible D gene TRBD1, 5 bases. The germline V gene has CDR1 MGHRA and CDR2 YSYEKL. This CDR3 region has 16 residues. V was trimmed by 4 bases and J by 3 bases, leaving 16 bases between them.

This clone turned up a few times. This chain uses TRBV2 with TRBJ2-2; TRBD1 agrees at 12 bases. This CDR3 contains 15 residues. Trimming removed 7 bases from V and 8 bases from J; junction bases left unmatched: 8. From germline, CDR1 is SNHLY and CDR2 FYNNEI. CDR3 in amino acids: CASIDGTGGPGELFF. The DNA for the CDR3 is TGTGCCAGCATCGACGGGACAGGGGGCCCAGGGGAGCTGTTTTTT.

The V gene is TRBV19, the J gene TRBJ2-2; 9 bases are a match to TRBD2. Looked up from germline, CDR1 is LNHDA and CDR2 is SQIVND (reference sequence). The CDR3 consists of 16 residues. The junction had 6 bases not matched to a gene; V was cut back by 7 bases and J by 0 bases. The CDR3 nucleotides are TGTGCCAGTAAGACTAGCGGAGCTACGAACACCGGGGAGCTGTTTTTT. It yields the protein CASKTSGATNTGELFF.

This clone was detected only once. V and J are TRBV18 and TRBJ2-6; 9 positions agree with TRBD1. CDR3 length equals 17 residues. Germline CDR1 is KGHSH and CDR2 is LQKENI. V lost 4 bases and J lost 2; bases outside the gene matches: 6. This CDR3 reads CASSLRQGETGANVLTF. The CDR3 nucleotides read TGTGCCAGCTCACTAAGACAGGGGGAGACTGGGGCCAACGTCCTGACTTTC.

The rearrangement uses TRBV7-2 and TRBJ2-5, with D perhaps matching TRBD1 (6 bases). CDR3 length equals 13 residues. V gave up 5 bases and J gave up 5 bases, with 12 bases separating them. CDR1 and CDR2 from the germline V gene are SGHTA and FQGNSA. The CDR3 protein is CASSPGHAETQYF. The DNA for the CDR3 is TGTGCCAGCAGCCCGGGACACGCGGAGACCCAGTACTTC.

This rearrangement joins TRBV7-3 to TRBJ2-1; D perhaps matches TRBD1 (6 bases). There are 17 residues in the CDR3. The germline CDR1 and CDR2 sequences are SGHTA and FQGTGA. The germline V and J ends were trimmed by 2 bases and 5 bases, with 19 bases remaining between them. CDR3 sequence: CASSLGGRDGRNNEQFF. CDR3 nucleotides: TGTGCCAGCAGCTTAGGGGGCCGGGACGGACGAAACAATGAGCAGTTCTTC.

The chain joins TRBV5-1 to TRBJ2-4; 7 positions agree with TRBD1. V gave up 3 bases and J gave up 4 bases; unmatched junction bases: 4. The CDR3 is 14 amino acids. The V gene's germline CDR1 is SGHRS and CDR2 YFSETQ. The CDR3 DNA reads as TGCGCCAGCAGCTCTCCGGGACAGAAAAACATTCAGTACTTC. Translation: CASSSPGQKNIQYF.